These 32 T cell receptor beta chains originate from one sample sequenced in a study of blood T cells in healthy people across ages. Using a J-beta primer mix together with a sample-barcoded 5' primer, a second PCR was run for roughly 6 to 12 cycles. TCRdb reanalysed the 5' RACE reads using MiXCR and keeps one entry per CDR3 protein. This sample has approximately 810,000 distinct CDR3 sequences, with under 35% found just once. Sequencing input: blood. These receptors came from a woman of 80 years or more in good health.

The V and J genes are TRBV4-3 and TRBJ2-1; no definite D call. The CDR3 has 13 amino acids. The germline gives CDR1 LGHNA, CDR2 YSLEER. V lost 1 base and J 10 bases, leaving 11 bases between the germline ends. The CDR3 loop is CASSQAAGYEQFF. As DNA, the CDR3 is TGCGCCAGCAGCCAAGCAGCCGGCTACGAGCAGTTCTTC.

This clonotype occurred once. The CDR3, as DNA: TGTGCCAGCAGCCCCGAGGGCAGGCGGAATTCACCCCTCCACTTT. This sequence encodes CASSPEGRRNSPLHF. The chain employs TRBV5-5 and TRBJ1-6; D is undetermined. V was cut by 4 bases and J by 7 bases, with 15 bases left in between. The CDR3 covers 15 residues. Germline V gene data show CDR1 as SGHKS and CDR2 as YYEKEE (reference sequence).

There are many counts of this clonotype. The gene calls are TRBV20-1 and TRBJ2-7; possibly TRBD1 or TRBD2 for D (5 bases each). V was pared by 5 bases and J by 0 bases, with 11 bases between. The CDR3 consists of 13 residues. Per the germline V gene, CDR1 is DFQATT and CDR2 is SNEGSKA (reference sequence). CDR3 amino acids: CSAGTAISYEQYF. The CDR3 nucleotides read TGCAGTGCTGGGACCGCCATCTCCTACGAGCAGTACTTC.

Only one count was recorded for this clonotype. The CDR3: CASSHFGGGGASNEQYF. The CDR3 DNA follows: TGTGCCAGCAGTCACTTTGGCGGCGGGGGGGCCAGCAATGAGCAGTACTTC. The V gene is TRBV6-6, the J gene TRBJ2-7; the match to TRBD2 covers 9 bases. V dropped 5 bases and J dropped 7; count of bases not matched to a gene: 18. Germline CDR1 is MNHNY and CDR2 is SVGAGI (reference sequence). The CDR3 is 17 residues long.

The chain recombines TRBV4-3 with TRBJ1-1; TRBD1 matches at 7 bases. Germline CDR1 LGHNA, CDR2 YSLEER. The CDR3 totals 18 residues. Trimming took 4 bases from V and 0 from J; bases not matched to a gene: 14. The CDR3 region is CASSRSTGMGFLNTEAFF. CDR3 bases: TGCGCCAGCAGCCGATCGACAGGGATGGGGTTTTTGAACACTGAAGCTTTCTTT.

As regards this clonotype: A much larger clone lies a single base off, so this may be a read error. The V and J genes are TRBV6-5 and TRBJ1-1; TRBD1 is a possible D gene (6 bases). V was pared by 6 bases and J by 5 bases, with 13 bases between. This CDR3 is 13 amino acids long. Germline CDR1 and CDR2: MNHEY and SVGAGI. The CDR3 reads CASRGTRDTEAFF. In nucleotides, the CDR3 is TGTGCCAGCAGGGGGACAAGGGATACTGAAGCTTTCTTT.

The rearrangement links TRBV2 to TRBJ2-4; the D gene is possibly TRBD1 (6 bases). The J call may be wrong; the DNA end is better matched by TRBJ2-7. Germline V gene sequence: CDR1 SNHLY, CDR2 FYNNEI. The CDR3 length is 14 residues. The CDR3: CASSETGQTYEQYF. CDR3 DNA: TGTGCCAGCAGTGAAACGGGACAAACCTACGAGCAGTACTTC.

There are many counts of this clonotype. V and J are TRBV7-2 and TRBJ2-1; D is uncertain. Per germline, CDR1 SGHTA and CDR2 FQGNSA. V lost 3 bases, J lost 5 bases, and 14 bases lay in between. This CDR3 has 15 amino acids. In nucleotides, the CDR3 is TGTGCCAGCAGCTTCAACTCTATCAGGCACAATGAGCAGTTCTTC. This encodes CASSFNSIRHNEQFF.

This clonotype came up many times. V and J are TRBV5-1 and TRBJ2-6; 9 bases fit TRBD1. V shed 3 bases and J 0 bases; nucleotides not matched to a gene: 13. The CDR3 has 20 amino acids. Germline V lookup: CDR1 SGHRS, CDR2 YFSETQ. The CDR3 here is CASSSNPTGTGFSGANVLTF. The DNA for the CDR3 is TGCGCCAGCAGCTCGAACCCAACCGGGACAGGGTTCTCTGGGGCCAACGTCCTGACTTTC.

The table lists this clonotype with many counts. The chain couples TRBV4-1 to TRBJ2-3; TRBD1 matches 7 bases. The germline gives CDR1 MGHRA, CDR2 YSYEKL. The J segment lost 2 bases and the V segment lost 2 bases, leaving 7 bases of the junction unmatched. This CDR3 has 16 residues. CDR3 sequence reads: CASSQWGQRFTDTQYF. The CDR3 DNA follows: TGCGCCAGCAGCCAATGGGGACAGCGGTTCACAGATACGCAGTATTTT.

The sample holds many counts of this clonotype. The J gene is TRBJ1-2, the V gene TRBV28, with D perhaps matching TRBD1 (5 bases). The CDR3 sequence is 14 residues long. Germline lookup yields CDR1 MDHEN and CDR2 SYDVKM. Trimming left V 1 base short and J 4 bases short, with 10 bases between. The CDR3 nucleotides read TGTGCCAGCAGTTTATTCGGGGGGAGCTATGGCTACACCTTC. The encoded protein is CASSLFGGSYGYTF.

The rearrangement links TRBV7-2 to TRBJ2-7, with 9 positions matching TRBD1. Looked up from germline, CDR1 is SGHTA and CDR2 is FQGNSA. V shed 4 bases and J 9 bases; nucleotides not matched to a gene: 7. The CDR3 has 13 amino acids. The DNA of the CDR3 is TGTGCCAGCAGCTGGAACACGGGACAGGGGCAGTACTTC. It encodes CASSWNTGQGQYF. The full variable domain, rest sourced from reference TRBV7-2 and TRBJ2-7, is GAGVSQSPSNKVTEKGKDVELRCDPISGHTALYWYRQSLGQGLEFLIYFQGNSAPDKSGLPSDRFSAERTGGSVSTLTIQRTQQEDSAVYLCASSWNTGQGQYFGPGTRLTVT.

This clonotype was recorded many times. This sequence joins TRBV12-3 or TRBV12-4 and TRBJ2-1; 8 nucleotides agree with TRBD1. The CDR3 contains 17 residues. Losses at the gene ends were 2 bases for V and 8 bases for J; bases not matched to a gene: 14. CDR3 DNA sequence: TGTGCCAGCAGTTTATCGGGTGACAGGGGTTTTAGGGATGAGCAGTTCTTC. Translating gives CASSLSGDRGFRDEQFF.

The CDR3, as DNA: TGCAGCGTTGAAGTAGGGGCCGGAAACACCATATATTTT. Protein: CSVEVGAGNTIYF. This chain uses TRBV29-1 with TRBJ1-3; D is perhaps TRBD1 (5 bases). Trimming took 1 base from V and 4 from J, leaving 8 bases between them. Germline V gene sequence: CDR1 SQVTM, CDR2 ANQGSEA. This CDR3 is built from 13 residues.

Regarding this clonotype: This sequence may be a read error, since a much larger clone differs from it by one base. The chain couples TRBV12-3 or TRBV12-4 to TRBJ2-7, with 7 bases that match TRBD1. The length of the CDR3 is 14 residues. Unmatched junction bases numbered 4, after V lost 0 bases and J lost 5 bases. CDR3 DNA: TGTGCCAGCAGTTTAGCGACAGGGCCCCACGAGCAGTACTTC. It is translated as CASSLATGPHEQYF.

This clonotype appeared a few times. The CDR3 here is CASSYPMGNTEAFF. DNA of the CDR3: TGTGCCAGCAGTTACCCCATGGGGAACACTGAAGCTTTCTTT. V is TRBV6-2 or TRBV6-3 and J is TRBJ1-1, with no clear D. This CDR3 has 14 amino acids. Trimming removed 2 bases at V and 1 base at J, with 8 bases between. Germline V CDR1 and CDR2: MNHEY, SVGEGT.

The CDR3 here is CASSLRRDRGRTGELFF. The CDR3 DNA is TGTGCCAGCAGCCTTAGAAGGGACAGGGGGCGCACCGGGGAGCTGTTTTTT. The chain employs TRBV11-2 and TRBJ2-2, with 12 bases that match TRBD1. The germline V gene has CDR1 SGHAT and CDR2 FQNNGV. Trimming took 5 bases from V and 4 from J; bases not matched to a gene: 8. The length of the CDR3 is 17 residues.

Worth noting for this clonotype: This may come from a read error, since a much larger clone is one base off. V and J are TRBV18 and TRBJ2-4; 8 bases match TRBD1. In germline, CDR1 is KGHSH, CDR2 LQKENI. The CDR3 length is 14 residues. The CDR3 is CASLPQGDKNIQYF. CDR3 nucleotide sequence: TGTGCCAGCTTACCACAGGGGGACAAAAACATTCAGTACTTC.

A remark on this clonotype: A much larger clone lies one base from this, so it may be a read error. V gene TRBV18 combines with J gene TRBJ2-5; no firm D call. The end of the DNA fits TRBJ2-7 better, so the J call may be wrong. Looked up from germline, CDR1 is KGHSH and CDR2 is LQKENI. The CDR3 has 14 amino acids. This chain's CDR3 is CASSPTPGCVEQYF. CDR3 sequence (DNA): TGTGCCAGCTCACCAACCCCAGGCTGCGTCGAGCAGTACTTC.

This clonotype has at least ten counts. The V and J genes are TRBV20-1 and TRBJ2-1, with 8 bases matching TRBD2. Germline lookup yields CDR1 DFQATT and CDR2 SNEGSKA (reference sequence). J was trimmed by 10 bases and V by 3 bases; bases with no gene match: 17. The CDR3 extends over 16 amino acids. The CDR3, as DNA: TGCAGTGCTAGTCTCGGGGGGGCTCGCGTGGTCAGCGAGCAGTTCTTC. It yields the protein CSASLGGARVVSEQFF.

This clonotype has a handful of counts. This rearrangement joins TRBV7-9 to TRBJ1-6; no definite D call. Looked up from germline, CDR1 is SEHNR and CDR2 is FQNEAQ (reference sequence). The CDR3 contains 15 residues. The V end lost 5 bases, the J end lost 9 bases, and 17 bases lay between the germline ends. CDR3 amino acids: CASSRDQIGSSPLHF. The CDR3 nucleotides are TGTGCCAGCAGCCGCGACCAGATCGGGAGTTCACCCCTCCACTTT.

This clonotype showed up just once. The chain combines TRBV6-2 or TRBV6-3 with TRBJ2-1; 7 bases line up with TRBD2. This CDR3 is 13 amino acids long. Trimming removed 8 bases from V and 0 bases from J; junction bases left unmatched: 1. Germline V gene data show CDR1 as MNHEY and CDR2 as SVGEGT. The CDR3 loop reads CASGDYSYNEQFF. CDR3 DNA sequence: TGTGCCAGCGGGGACTACTCCTACAATGAGCAGTTCTTC.

This clonotype was picked up many times. The V gene is TRBV12-3 or TRBV12-4, the J gene TRBJ2-5; D may be TRBD1 (6 bases). V lost 2 bases to trimming and J lost 0 bases, with 7 bases between them. The length of the CDR3 is 14 residues. The CDR3 DNA reads as TGTGCCAGCAGTTTACACAGGGACCAAGAGACCCAGTACTTC. Its translation: CASSLHRDQETQYF.

The table lists this clonotype with many counts. The rearrangement links TRBV9 to TRBJ1-2; D is ambiguous. The CDR3 is made up of 13 amino acids. The V gene lost 0 bases and the J gene lost 4 bases, with 7 bases spanning the gap. Germline CDR1 reads SGDLS; CDR2 reads YYNGEE. CDR3 region: CASSVEAGYGYTF. DNA of the CDR3: TGTGCCAGCAGCGTAGAAGCTGGCTATGGCTACACCTTC.

V gene TRBV20-1 combines with J gene TRBJ1-2, with 10 positions matching TRBD1. Germline CDR1 is DFQATT and CDR2 is SNEGSKA (reference sequence). Trimming removed 0 bases from V and 2 bases from J; junction bases left unmatched: 0. The CDR3 extends over 14 amino acids. The CDR3 reads CSAREGQGNYGYTF. The CDR3 region has the DNA TGCAGTGCTAGAGAGGGACAGGGGAACTATGGCTACACCTTC.

This clonotype was counted a single time. This chain joins TRBV12-3 or TRBV12-4 and TRBJ2-3, with 13 nucleotides matching TRBD2. V shed 4 bases and J 15 bases; nucleotides not matched to a gene: 19. This CDR3 comprises 17 residues. The CDR3 nucleotides read TGTGCCAGCAGTTGGACTAGCGGGGGATATAGAGCAGATACGGAATATTTT. Its translation: CASSWTSGGYRADTEYF.

This clonotype was seen more than once but under ten times. The chain employs TRBV11-2 and TRBJ1-1; D is possibly TRBD1 (6 bases). V was trimmed by 0 bases and J by 5 bases, leaving 13 bases between them. The V gene's germline CDR1 is SGHAT and CDR2 FQNNGV. CDR3 length equals 15 residues. CDR3 loop: CASSLDNRGSTEAFF. The CDR3 DNA is TGTGCCAGCAGCTTAGATAATAGGGGGAGTACTGAAGCTTTCTTT.

The chain joins TRBV6-5 to TRBJ2-1; 7 bases align to TRBD2. The DNA end favors TRBJ2-7, so the J call may be wrong. This CDR3 is 18 amino acids long. CDR1 and CDR2 from the germline V gene are MNHEY and SVGAGI. CDR3 DNA: TGTGCCAGCAGTTACTCACACATAGCGGGCCTCTCCTACAATGAGCAGTACTTC. Its translation: CASSYSHIAGLSYNEQYF.

This clonotype was detected ten times or more. This sequence joins TRBV12-5 and TRBJ2-3, with D possibly being TRBD2 (5 bases). Germline values: CDR1 LGHNT, CDR2 FRNRAP. V was cut by 6 bases and J by 2 bases, with 12 bases left in between. The CDR3 runs 14 residues. In DNA form, the CDR3 reads TGTGCTAGTGGCCGCGAGGGCAACACAGATACGCAGTATTTT. It translates to CASGREGNTDTQYF.

As DNA, the CDR3 is TGCGCCAGCAGCTTGGGGGTCGGGCCTGTGGGGGATACGCAGTATTTT. Protein sequence: CASSLGVGPVGDTQYF. This sequence joins TRBV5-1 and TRBJ2-3; no clear D gene. The V end lost 0 bases, the J end lost 6 bases, and 17 bases lay between the germline ends. CDR1 SGHRS and CDR2 YFSETQ come from the germline V gene. The CDR3 runs 16 residues.

This clonotype was counted a single time. The CDR3 spells CASSVGPDSVAYNEQFF. The CDR3 DNA is TGTGCCAGCAGCGTAGGCCCGGACAGCGTTGCCTACAATGAGCAGTTCTTC. V and J are TRBV9 and TRBJ2-1, with D possibly TRBD1 on 6 matching bases. This CDR3 region has 17 residues. Germline lookup yields CDR1 SGDLS and CDR2 YYNGEE. Trimming left V 0 bases short and J 2 bases short, with 15 bases between.

There are a few counts of this clonotype. This chain connects TRBV4-3 to TRBJ1-2, with D tentatively TRBD1 (6 bases). CDR1 and CDR2 (germline): LGHNA, YSLEER. This CDR3 is built from 15 residues. V gave up 2 bases and J gave up 4 bases, with 14 bases separating them. The CDR3 loop reads CASSQSHRDLYGYTF. CDR3 bases: TGCGCCAGCAGCCAATCCCACAGGGACCTCTATGGCTACACCTTC.